Listed here are 23 T cell receptor beta chains from one sample, sequenced in a study of T-cell memory formation after mild COVID-19. Each CDR3 protein gets one entry after TCRdb re-called the 5' RACE reads with MiXCR. The repertoire includes fewer than 650,000 distinct CDR3 sequences, roughly 17% of them detected once, and roughly 7.7% sits in the top ten. Sequencing used PBMCs or a T cell subset sorted from them (not recorded which). Receptors originate from an adult woman who had mild COVID-19 (a few samples of this study predate the infection). Cell type and time point are not known.

The CDR3 sequence is CASRPLDSYGYTF. The CDR3 DNA reads TGCGCCAGCAGGCCTCTGGACAGCTATGGCTACACCTTC. The gene calls are TRBV5-1 and TRBJ1-2; D may be TRBD1 (6 bases). The CDR3 is made up of 13 amino acids. The V and J ends lost 5 bases and 4 bases respectively, with 12 bases between them. Germline CDR1 SGHRS, CDR2 YFSETQ.

This clonotype was found a few times. The chain carries TRBV29-1 and TRBJ1-1; no definite D call. The CDR3 consists of 12 residues. Trimming took off 1 base at V and 1 base at J, with 4 bases between the two ends. Germline V gene data show CDR1 as SQVTM and CDR2 as ANQGSEA. The CDR3 DNA sequence: TGCAGCGTTGAAGGCAGGAACACTGAAGCTTTCTTT. Translation gives CSVEGRNTEAFF.

The V call is TRBV29-1, the J call TRBJ2-1, with D uncertain. CDR3 length: 12 amino acids. The V end lost 7 bases, the J end lost 5 bases, and 12 bases lay between the germline ends. Germline CDR1 SQVTM, CDR2 ANQGSEA. The CDR3 is CSAGIGDNEQFF. The CDR3 coding sequence is TGCAGCGCCGGCATCGGAGACAATGAGCAGTTCTTC.

The chain is built from TRBV2 and TRBJ2-6; TRBD2 aligns across 12 bases. Unmatched junction bases numbered 5, after V lost 8 bases and J lost 0 bases. Germline assignment: CDR1 SNHLY and CDR2 FYNNEI. The CDR3 runs to 17 residues. The CDR3 reads CASSRLAGDSGANVLTF. The CDR3 DNA is TGTGCCAGCTCCCGACTAGCGGGGGACTCTGGGGCCAACGTCCTGACTTTC.

The chain combines TRBV12-3 or TRBV12-4 with TRBJ1-2; the D is unclear. The V end was cut by 3 bases, the J end by 4 bases, with 9 bases between. The CDR3 covers 13 residues. As DNA, the CDR3 is TGTGCCAGCAGTTTCTCAGAGAGCTATGGCTACACCTTC. As protein: CASSFSESYGYTF.

This clonotype has at least ten counts. V gene TRBV11-3 combines with J gene TRBJ1-3, with D unresolved. CDR3 size: 14 residues. CDR1 is SGHNT and CDR2 is YENEEA in the germline V gene. V lost 1 base and J 0 bases, leaving 4 bases between the germline ends. The CDR3 DNA sequence: TGTGCCAGCAGCTTAGGGCTCTCTGGAAACACCATATATTTT. Amino acid sequence: CASSLGLSGNTIYF. The full variable domain, rest sourced from reference TRBV11-3 and TRBJ1-3, is EAGVVQSPRYKIIEKKQPVAFWCNPISGHNTLYWYLQNLGQGPELLIRYENEEAVDDSQLPKDRFSAERLKGVDSTLKIQPAELGDSAVYLCASSLGLSGNTIYFGEGSWLTVV.

This sequence joins TRBV5-6 and TRBJ1-1; a weak D match, TRBD1 (6 bases). V shed 6 bases and J shed 3 bases, with 18 bases lying between them. Germline-derived CDR1 and CDR2 are SGHDT and YYEEEE. This CDR3 has 15 amino acids. CDR3 coding DNA: TGTGCCAGCACCCCGGTGGAGGGGGAATACACTGAAGCTTTCTTT. Encoded protein: CASTPVEGEYTEAFF.

This chain links TRBV6-1 with TRBJ1-5; TRBD1 matches at 7 bases. The CDR3 is made up of 21 amino acids. CDR1 and CDR2 (germline): MNHNS, SASEGT. V dropped 0 bases and J dropped 0; count of bases not matched to a gene: 17. CDR3 DNA sequence: TGTGCCAGCAGTGAAGCGCTACTGTCTGGACAGGTTTGGGATAGCAATCAGCCCCAGCATTTT. It encodes CASSEALLSGQVWDSNQPQHF.

This clonotype has only a few counts. The genes are TRBV20-1 and TRBJ1-3, with D maybe TRBD1 (6 bases). V shed 0 bases and J shed 0 bases, with 12 bases lying between them. From germline, CDR1 is DFQATT and CDR2 SNEGSKA (reference sequence). The CDR3 extends over 16 amino acids. The CDR3 DNA reads TGCAGTGCTAGAGAACTGGGGGCAGCCTCTGGAAACACCATATATTTT. Its translation is CSARELGAASGNTIYF.

This clonotype was seen more than once but under ten times. V gene TRBV12-3 or TRBV12-4 combines with J gene TRBJ2-7; TRBD2 matches at 11 bases. Trimming took 5 bases from V and 3 from J; bases not matched to a gene: 9. CDR3 length: 16 amino acids. CDR3 residues: CASSQRRLAGYYEQYF. CDR3 DNA sequence: TGTGCCAGCAGTCAGAGACGACTAGCGGGATACTACGAGCAGTACTTC.

This clonotype was recorded at least ten times. V is TRBV7-8 and J is TRBJ2-7, with 7 bases aligning to TRBD1. The CDR3 is made up of 15 amino acids. Germline V gene data show CDR1 as SGHVS and CDR2 as FQNEAQ. V lost 5 bases and J lost 4; bases outside the gene matches: 11. The DNA for the CDR3 is TGTGCCAGCAGCAGACGTACAGGGGTGATGTACGAGCAGTACTTC. Residues: CASSRRTGVMYEQYF.

V gene TRBV5-1 combines with J gene TRBJ1-1; tentatively, D is TRBD1 (5 bases). Trimming stripped 0 bases from V and 1 base from J, with 7 bases between. The CDR3 covers 14 residues. Germline CDR1 SGHRS, CDR2 YFSETQ. As DNA, the CDR3 is TGCGCCAGCAGCTTGGCAGGGACGAACACTGAAGCTTTCTTT. Amino acid sequence: CASSLAGTNTEAFF.

The chain carries TRBV7-9 and TRBJ2-5; 11 bases align to TRBD2. The V gene end was trimmed by 3 bases and the J gene end by 3 bases; junction bases not matched to a gene: 9. CDR3 size: 17 residues. Looked up from germline, CDR1 is SEHNR and CDR2 is FQNEAQ (reference sequence). CDR3 in amino acids: CASSLNPTSGVEETQYF. CDR3 nucleotides: TGTGCCAGCAGCTTGAACCCGACTAGCGGGGTGGAAGAGACCCAGTACTTC.

This clonotype was picked up a small number of times. The CDR3 sequence is CATSRDRGLYEQYF. The DNA for the CDR3 is TGTGCCACCAGCAGAGACAGGGGGCTCTACGAGCAGTACTTC. This sequence joins TRBV15 and TRBJ2-7; 8 positions agree with TRBD1. CDR1 is LNHNV and CDR2 is YYDKDF in the germline V gene (reference sequence). V was clipped by 0 bases and J by 3 bases; unmatched bases: 1. This CDR3 is 14 amino acids long.

CDR3 bases: TGTGCCAGTAGTATTTACGGGAACGCTAACTATGGCTACACCTTC. Translating gives CASSIYGNANYGYTF. This chain links TRBV19 with TRBJ1-2; D not certain. Germline CDR1 and CDR2: LNHDA and SQIVND (reference sequence). Trimming stripped 3 bases from V and 0 bases from J, with 11 bases between. CDR3 length: 15 amino acids. Based on the CDR3 plus reference TRBV19 and TRBJ1-2, the full variable domain is DGGITQSPKYLFRKEGQNVTLSCEQNLNHDAMYWYRQDPGQGLRLIYYSQIVNDFQKGDIAEGYSVSREKKESFPLTVTSAQKNPTAFYLCASSIYGNANYGYTFGSGTRLTVV.

The chain joins TRBV6-5 to TRBJ2-6; D is uncertain. V dropped 5 bases and J dropped 0 bases, with 8 bases sitting between them. The CDR3 is 15 residues long. CDR1 and CDR2 from the germline V gene are MNHEY and SVGAGI. CDR3 bases: TGTGCCAGCAGTCGCACAGACTCTGGGGCCAACGTCCTGACTTTC. The encoded protein is CASSRTDSGANVLTF.

This clonotype was recorded a few times. The chain has TRBV5-1 and TRBJ1-2, with D unresolved. V dropped 0 bases and J dropped 7 bases, with 13 bases sitting between them. CDR1 and CDR2 from the germline V gene are SGHRS and YFSETQ. The CDR3 sequence is 14 residues long. DNA of the CDR3: TGCGCCAGCAGCTTGGAACTTCGCGTTAGTGGCTACACCTTC. Amino acids: CASSLELRVSGYTF. The whole variable domain, filled in from reference TRBV5-1 and TRBJ1-2, reads KAGVTQTPRYLIKTRGQQVTLSCSPISGHRSVSWYQQTPGQGLQFLFEYFSETQRNKGNFPGRFSGRQFSNSRSEMNVSTLELGDSALYLCASSLELRVSGYTFGSGTRLTVV.

This sequence joins TRBV5-1 and TRBJ2-7; D may correspond to TRBD1 or TRBD2 (5 bases each). Germline CDR1 SGHRS, CDR2 YFSETQ. The CDR3 extends over 15 amino acids. Trimming took 2 bases from V and 2 from J, leaving 14 bases between them. CDR3 in DNA: TGCGCCAGCAGCTTATCCTGGGGGTTGACCTACGAGCAGTACTTC. Amino acid sequence: CASSLSWGLTYEQYF. The variable domain in full, completed from reference TRBV5-1 and TRBJ2-7, reads KAGVTQTPRYLIKTRGQQVTLSCSPISGHRSVSWYQQTPGQGLQFLFEYFSETQRNKGNFPGRFSGRQFSNSRSEMNVSTLELGDSALYLCASSLSWGLTYEQYFGPGTRLTVT.

The V call is TRBV14, the J call TRBJ2-2, with 9 bases that match TRBD2. The junction had 7 bases not matched to a gene; V was cut back by 0 bases and J by 5 bases. This CDR3 contains 17 residues. Germline V gives CDR1 SGHDN, CDR2 FVKESK. The CDR3 DNA follows: TGTGCCAGCAGCCAAGATATCTCGCTAGCGGGAACCGGGGAGCTGTTTTTT. Translating gives CASSQDISLAGTGELFF.

The chain has TRBV5-6 and TRBJ1-5, with D hard to call. The CDR3 runs to 13 residues. The germline V and J ends were trimmed by 2 bases and 6 bases, with 9 bases remaining between them. The germline gives CDR1 SGHDT, CDR2 YYEEEE. The CDR3 sequence is CASSFGVVQPQHF. The CDR3 coding sequence is TGTGCCAGCAGCTTTGGGGTGGTTCAGCCCCAGCATTTT.

This clonotype was recorded a few times. The gene calls are TRBV14 and TRBJ1-6; D not resolved. Germline V gives CDR1 SGHDN, CDR2 FVKESK. V was clipped by 9 bases and J by 11 bases, with 17 bases between them. The CDR3 is 13 residues long. CDR3 loop: CASNVGGWTPLHF. DNA for the CDR3: TGTGCCAGTAACGTTGGAGGATGGACACCCCTCCACTTT.

The genes are TRBV20-1 and TRBJ1-1; no firm D call. This CDR3 region has 13 residues. The germline V gene encodes CDR1 DFQATT and CDR2 SNEGSKA (reference sequence). V lost 4 bases and J lost 5, with 14 bases in between. CDR3 loop: CSAIEAGRTEAFF. DNA for the CDR3: TGCAGTGCTATCGAGGCGGGTCGGACTGAAGCTTTCTTT.

This clonotype was observed a handful of times. V usage is TRBV5-1 and J usage is TRBJ2-7, with 14 bases aligning to TRBD2. This CDR3 comprises 17 residues. V shed 4 bases, J shed 6 bases, and the junction held 12 bases outside the gene matches. Germline V gene lookup returns CDR1 SGHRS and CDR2 YFSETQ. DNA for the CDR3: TGCGCCAGCAGCCATCATGAGGCTGGGACTAGCGGGAGCGAGCAGTACTTC. Protein: CASSHHEAGTSGSEQYF.